The entry below gives a single T cell receptor (beta chain) sequence along with its context. The CDR3 is made up of 14 amino acids. Germline CDR1 is MDHEN and CDR2 is SYDVKM. Trimming stripped 8 bases from V and 6 bases from J, with 17 bases between. The data belong to a study of OX40 agonist ivuxolimab in advanced cancers. Measured with immunoSEQ multiplex PCR; TCRdb has only the in-frame clones, and not every one. The sample contains 50,000 to 65,000 clones, about 83% of which appear only once. The sample consisted of CD4+ or CD8+ T cells sorted from blood, taken in a trial of the OX40 agonist ivuxolimab. The sequence was collected from an adult with an advanced solid tumor such as melanoma, head and neck, liver or kidney cancer. The chain is built from TRBV28 and TRBJ1-5; possible D gene TRBD1, 6 bases. CDR3 nucleotides: TGTGCCAGCCTCATGCCCGGGGGGCGTCAGCCCCAGCATTTT. Translated: CASLMPGGRQPQHF.